The TCR beta chain under discussion was sequenced for a study of T cell clonality in common variable immunodeficiency (dated by TCRdb to the mid-2010s). Inclusive of the bounding cysteine and phenylalanine, the CDR3 is 15 residues long. The CDR3 was read in part: 36 bases, with the frame set at base 1. V is cut by 0 bases and J by 9 bases, and the space between the germline ends is 13 bases. From the germline V gene, CDR1 is SGHRS and CDR2 is YFSETQ. For sequencing, equivalent amounts of genomic DNA were input from CVID and control samples. For every sample, a 60 bp segment covering the rearranged TCRbeta CDR3 region was amplified and then sequenced. TCRbeta amplification used the immunoSEQ assay, a bias-corrected multiplex PCR with high-throughput sequencing. On the study's bioinformatics: Every unique nucleotide sequence counted as a clone and was annotated with V, D and J genes, copy number and frequency. Sequences were labeled productive if in frame, and non-productive if out of frame or containing stop codons. As previously described, clonality was computed from Shannon's entropy. Mean CDR3 Kyte-Doolittle hydropathy was derived from the predicted amino acid sequences of productive clones. Using the R hclust function, scaled V gene usage was clustered hierarchically with Manhattan distance and complete linkage. Sharing of clones by CDR3 amino acid sequence was evaluated by resampling 12 repertoires per group over 100 rounds. The repertoires were screened for about 70 published EBV-specific TCRbeta sequences and 200 to 250 published CMV-specific TCRbeta sequences. Analysis left out two CVID samples that produced under 10,000 sequences, so around 40 CVID repertoires remained. In its TCRdb copy, this immuneACCESS table keeps in-frame sequences only and misses some clones. Where compared with another copy, unresolved V genes explain less than half of these, and the others have no known cause. V, J and clone size are taken as reported in that table, and D and trimming were inferred from the DNA itself. Across this sample, more than 35,000 clones were tabulated and none appeared just once. Clones ranked in the top ten supply 0.68% of the sample.

This clone was recorded many times. No cognate antigen has been identified for it. The observed sequence ends 3 residues before the CDR3 terminus, with the missing tail filled in from the germline J gene. Broad study findings and their caveats: According to the authors, figuring out what caused the increased clonality in CVID would require sequencing the repertoires of T cell subpopulations. CVID subjects shared fewer TCRbeta clones with each other than healthy controls did (p < 0.0001). Compared with healthy controls, CVID subjects showed increased TCRbeta clonality (t-test p = 0.018), a feature most characteristic of about a third of subjects. Despite equal DNA input, controls averaged about 81,820 unique sequences per sample versus about 32,000 in CVID samples. Reportedly, TCRbeta sequences from CVID had fewer deletions and N-nucleotide insertions, and highly modified clones with 13 or more V deletions were absent from CVID. Correlations between repertoire features and clinical complications were limited by patient heterogeneity within the CVID cohort.

Most of the CVID patients and most of the healthy controls were of Caucasian heritage. Heparinized peripheral whole blood samples of roughly 4.5 to 8 ml were collected from each donor. Genomic DNA from adults with common variable immune deficiency (CVID) and from healthy adult controls was used for sequencing of TCRbeta CDR3 repertoires. There were 22 healthy adult volunteers in the control group (around twelve female and approximately ten male), ranging in age from about 20 to 66 years, with a mean age of about 32. Diluted blood was subjected to density centrifugation over Hypaque 1077 or Ficoll-Paque for isolation of peripheral blood mononuclear cells. Genomic DNA was extracted from unsorted mononuclear cells by Qiagen column purification or by a centrifugation-based method.

The TCR originated in a person aged 18 to 75 in good health. The chain couples TRBV5-1 to TRBJ1-6, with no reliable assignment of the D segment. The sample comprised peripheral blood mononuclear cells. The CDR3 sequence is CASSLETDLGSPLHF. The part of the CDR3 DNA that was read is TGCGCCAGCAGCTTGGAAACAGATTTAGGTTCACCC.